A single sample is the source of the 16 T cell receptor beta chains below, sequenced in a study of T cell repertoires in ileal Crohn's disease. TCRdb's copy holds only in-frame clones and misses some; the assay was immunoSEQ multiplex PCR. The sample yields tens of thousands of clones, about 81% seen once. The sequenced material came from ileal tissue. The receptor source for this set is an adult with Crohn's disease.

CDR3: CASSRKRDIKKETQYF. The CDR3 coding sequence is TGTGCCAGCAGCCGAAAGCGGGACATCAAGAAAGAGACCCAGTACTTC. The V call is TRBV6-4, the J call TRBJ2-5, with D possibly matching TRBD2 (7 bases). This CDR3 is 16 amino acids long. Trimming left V 6 bases short and J 3 bases short, with 20 bases between. CDR1 and CDR2 from the germline V gene are MRHNA and SNTAGT.

CDR3 sequence: CASSQDHGGYGYTF. The DNA for the CDR3 is TGTGCCAGCAGCCAAGATCATGGGGGGTATGGCTACACCTTC. The chain carries TRBV4-2 and TRBJ1-2; a weak D match, TRBD1 (5 bases). Trimming removed 0 bases at V and 5 bases at J, with 10 bases between. The germline gives CDR1 LGHNA, CDR2 YNFKEQ. The CDR3 covers 14 residues.

The chain joins TRBV18 to TRBJ2-5, with D perhaps TRBD1 (5 bases). The CDR3 runs 13 residues. V was shortened by 4 bases and J by 2 bases, with 8 bases between the two germline ends. CDR1 and CDR2 (germline): KGHSH, LQKENI. CDR3 in amino acids: CASSQQVQETQYF. In DNA form, the CDR3 reads TGTGCCAGCTCACAACAGGTTCAAGAGACCCAGTACTTC.

The rearrangement uses TRBV11-2 and TRBJ2-7; tentatively, D is TRBD2 (6 bases). Trimming cost V 7 bases and J 2 bases, with 12 bases left between them. This CDR3 region has 13 residues. Germline V gives CDR1 SGHAT, CDR2 FQNNGV. The CDR3 DNA is TGTGCCAGCACCCCTTGGGGGGCCTACGAGCAGTACTTC. It yields the protein CASTPWGAYEQYF.

The V gene is TRBV6-1, the J gene TRBJ1-2; D is undetermined. Germline CDR1 reads MNHNS; CDR2 reads SASEGT. Trimming took 6 bases from V and 6 from J, leaving 17 bases between them. This CDR3 contains 14 residues. CDR3 protein: CASRFFQAKDGYTF. Here the CDR3 DNA reads TGTGCCAGCAGATTTTTCCAGGCTAAGGATGGCTACACCTTC.

This chain joins TRBV18 and TRBJ1-6; D is perhaps TRBD1 (6 bases). Germline V gives CDR1 KGHSH, CDR2 LQKENI. There are 16 residues in the CDR3. Trimming took off 2 bases at V and 7 bases at J, with 15 bases between the two ends. The CDR3 region has the DNA TGTGCCAGCTCACCATCGCAGGGGATGACGAATTCACCCCTCCACTTT. Translation gives CASSPSQGMTNSPLHF.

The chain uses TRBV2 and TRBJ2-7, with 7 bases matching TRBD2. This CDR3 is built from 14 residues. The germline gives CDR1 SNHLY, CDR2 FYNNEI. V dropped 1 base and J dropped 7; count of bases not matched to a gene: 7. In DNA form, the CDR3 reads TGTGCCAGCAGTGAAGGCGGGGGAGCAGGGGAGCAGTACTTC. It encodes CASSEGGGAGEQYF.

Only one count was recorded for this clone. This sequence joins TRBV30 and TRBJ2-7; tentative D call: TRBD2 (5 bases). Trimming shortened V by 2 bases and J by 2 bases, and 13 bases separated the two germline ends. The length of the CDR3 is 14 residues. The germline V gene encodes CDR1 GTSNPN and CDR2 SVGIG (reference sequence). The CDR3 region has the DNA TGTGCCTGGAGTCGGACTCATGAGACCTACGAGCAGTACTTC. Its protein is CAWSRTHETYEQYF.

The chain recombines TRBV7-2 with TRBJ1-2; unclear D gene. CDR1 SGHTA and CDR2 FQGNSA come from the germline V gene. The CDR3 spans 13 residues. Trimming took off 1 base at V and 2 bases at J, with 5 bases between the two ends. The CDR3 DNA sequence: TGTGCCAGCAGCTTAGGGCAGAACTATGGCTACACCTTC. It codes for CASSLGQNYGYTF.

As DNA, the CDR3 is TGTGCCAGCAGTTACGACAGGGGGGTTACAGATACGCAGTATTTT. Amino acid sequence: CASSYDRGVTDTQYF. This sequence joins TRBV27 and TRBJ2-3; 9 bases fit TRBD1. The J segment lost 3 bases and the V segment lost 4 bases, leaving 5 bases of the junction unmatched. CDR1 is MNHEY and CDR2 is SMNVEV in the germline V gene (reference sequence). The CDR3 spans 15 residues.

The chain joins TRBV30 to TRBJ1-2; 9 positions agree with TRBD1. The CDR3 loop spans 15 amino acids. Trimming cost V 4 bases and J 0 bases; bases outside gene matches: 6. The germline V gene has CDR1 GTSNPN and CDR2 SVGIG (reference sequence). CDR3 sequence: CAWTLGTGPNYGYTF. The CDR3 bases are TGTGCCTGGACCTTAGGGACAGGGCCTAACTATGGCTACACCTTC.

The V and J genes are TRBV6-5 and TRBJ2-2; no definite D call. Germline lookup yields CDR1 MNHEY and CDR2 SVGAGI. CDR3 length equals 13 residues. V dropped 5 bases and J dropped 5 bases, with 9 bases sitting between them. In DNA, the CDR3 is TGTGCCAGCAGTCGCGGCTGGACCGGGGAGCTGTTTTTT. Its protein is CASSRGWTGELFF.

This chain uses TRBV4-3 with TRBJ1-5, with TRBD1 identical over 11 bases. V shed 0 bases, J shed 6 bases, and the junction held 4 bases outside the gene matches. Germline assignment: CDR1 LGHNA and CDR2 YSLEER. This CDR3 has 16 residues. CDR3 loop: CASSQEWTGGFQPQHF. The CDR3 bases are TGCGCCAGCAGCCAAGAGTGGACAGGGGGCTTTCAGCCCCAGCATTTT.

Only one count was recorded for this clone. The V call is TRBV7-9, the J call TRBJ1-2; no reliable D call. Germline CDR1 reads SEHNR; CDR2 reads FQNEAQ (reference sequence). The CDR3 is 15 residues long. Deletions cut 0 bases from V and 5 bases from J, with 13 bases between. CDR3 DNA: TGTGCCAGCAGCTTAGCATCCTTTACTCTTTATGGCTACACCTTC. It encodes CASSLASFTLYGYTF. The variable domain in full, completed from reference TRBV7-9 and TRBJ1-2, reads DTGVSQNPRHKITKRGQNVTFRCDPISEHNRLYWYRQTLGQGPEFLTYFQNEAQLEKSRLLSDRFSAERPKGSFSTLEIQRTEQGDSAMYLCASSLASFTLYGYTFGSGTRLTVV.

The V call is TRBV11-2, the J call TRBJ1-1; 11 bases match TRBD1. The CDR3 extends over 18 amino acids. The V segment lost 4 bases and the J segment 3 bases; nucleotides outside the gene matches: 13. CDR1 is SGHAT, CDR2 FQNNGV, per germline. CDR3 sequence: CASSSRTGGEFYDTEAFF. The CDR3 DNA follows: TGTGCCAGCAGCTCCCGGACAGGGGGCGAATTCTATGACACTGAAGCTTTCTTT.

This clone has more than one count but fewer than ten. This sequence joins TRBV6-1 and TRBJ1-2, with D tentatively TRBD1 (5 bases). V was trimmed by 3 bases and J by 4 bases, leaving 6 bases between them. CDR1 is MNHNS, CDR2 SASEGT, per germline. The CDR3 totals 12 residues. CDR3 amino acids: CASSDRVYGYTF. CDR3 sequence (DNA): TGTGCCAGCAGTGACAGGGTCTATGGCTACACCTTC.